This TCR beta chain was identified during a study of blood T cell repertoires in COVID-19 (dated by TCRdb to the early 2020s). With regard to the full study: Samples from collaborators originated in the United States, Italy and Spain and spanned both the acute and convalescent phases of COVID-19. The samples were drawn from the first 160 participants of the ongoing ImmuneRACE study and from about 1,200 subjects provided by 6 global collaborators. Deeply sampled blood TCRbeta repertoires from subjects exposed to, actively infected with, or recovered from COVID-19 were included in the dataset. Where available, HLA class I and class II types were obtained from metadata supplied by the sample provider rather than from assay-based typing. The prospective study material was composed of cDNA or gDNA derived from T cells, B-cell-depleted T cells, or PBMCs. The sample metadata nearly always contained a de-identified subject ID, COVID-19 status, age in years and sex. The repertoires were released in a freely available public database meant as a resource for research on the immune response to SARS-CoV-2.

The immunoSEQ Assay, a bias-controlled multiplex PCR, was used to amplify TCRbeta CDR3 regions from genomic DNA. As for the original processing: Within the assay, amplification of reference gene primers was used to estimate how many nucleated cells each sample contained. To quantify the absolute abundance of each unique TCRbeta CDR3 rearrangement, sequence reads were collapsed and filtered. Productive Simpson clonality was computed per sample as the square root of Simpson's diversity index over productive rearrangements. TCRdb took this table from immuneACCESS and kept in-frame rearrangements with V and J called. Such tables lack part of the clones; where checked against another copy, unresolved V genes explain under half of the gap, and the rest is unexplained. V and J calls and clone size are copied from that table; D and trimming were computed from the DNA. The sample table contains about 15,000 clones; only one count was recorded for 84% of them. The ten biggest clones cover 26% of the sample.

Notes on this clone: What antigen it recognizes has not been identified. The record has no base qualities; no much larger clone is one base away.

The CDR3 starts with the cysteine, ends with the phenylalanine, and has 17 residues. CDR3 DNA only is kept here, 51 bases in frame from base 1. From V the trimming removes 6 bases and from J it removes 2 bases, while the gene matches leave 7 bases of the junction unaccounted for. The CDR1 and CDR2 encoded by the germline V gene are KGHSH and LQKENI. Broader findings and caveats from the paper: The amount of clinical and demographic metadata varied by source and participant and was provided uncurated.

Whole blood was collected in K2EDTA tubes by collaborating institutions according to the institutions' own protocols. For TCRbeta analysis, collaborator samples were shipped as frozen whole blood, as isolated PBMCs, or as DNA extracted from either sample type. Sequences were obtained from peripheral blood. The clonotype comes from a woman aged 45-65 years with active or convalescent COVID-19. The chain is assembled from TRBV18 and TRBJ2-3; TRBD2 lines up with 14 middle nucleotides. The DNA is TGTGCCAGCTCCCCGACTAGCGGGGGGGTGCACACAGATACGCAGTATTTT. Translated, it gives CASSPTSGGVHTDTQYF.